The source of this T cell receptor beta chain is a study of CD8+ T cells in alopecia areata. Sequencing used cDNA as its template, made by extracting RNA and reverse transcribing it. Repertoires were generated with immunoSEQ multiplex PCR, while TCRdb's copy carries only in-frame clones and drops some. This table has 110,000 to 150,000 clones, roughly 62% appearing once. The V end was cut by 7 bases, the J end by 10 bases, with 13 bases between. This CDR3 has 11 amino acids. Germline V gene lookup returns CDR1 SQVTM and CDR2 ANQGSEA. The chain combines TRBV29-1 with TRBJ1-4, with D hard to call. The TCR originated in a human donor with alopecia areata. Sequenced material: CD4+ T cells sorted from blood, taken at week 0. The chain's CDR3 is CSAMGPGKLFF. The CDR3 DNA is TGCAGCGCCATGGGCCCGGGAAAACTGTTTTTT.